This record concerns one T cell receptor (beta chain) sequence. Its antigen remains unknown. The record originates from a study of OX40 agonist ivuxolimab in advanced cancers. Study-wide results and limits: Nonresponders included some who also had low normalized T-cell clonal expansion.

V was pared by 3 bases and J by 0 bases, with 6 bases of the junction left unmatched. The CDR3 spans 17 residues. Per the germline V gene, CDR1 is MGHRA and CDR2 is YSYEKL. Method: immunoSEQ multiplex PCR; TCRdb's copy keeps in-frame clones and lacks some. The sample yields fewer than 85,000 clones, roughly 90% seen once. This receptor was identified in an adult with an advanced solid tumor such as melanoma, head and neck, liver or kidney cancer. Here the sequenced sample was CD4+ or CD8+ T cells sorted from blood, taken in a trial of the OX40 agonist ivuxolimab. This chain uses TRBV4-1 with TRBJ2-2; TRBD1 agrees at 8 bases. This CDR3 reads CASSHGTGHANTGELFF. The CDR3 DNA reads TGCGCCAGCAGCCATGGGACAGGTCACGCGAACACCGGGGAGCTGTTTTTT.